This entry lists 17 T cell receptor beta chains sequenced from one sample in a study of blood T cell repertoires in COVID-19. Libraries were prepared by immunoSEQ multiplex PCR; TCRdb keeps only in-frame clonotypes and omits some of them. The table has tens of thousands of clones, approximately 90% seen once. The sample was peripheral blood. The receptors were sampled from a woman between 50 and 59 years old in a cohort sampled during active COVID-19.

The DNA for the CDR3 is TGTGCCAGTAGTATTTCGGGAGTTGGCGGGACCCAGTACTTC. It translates to CASSISGVGGTQYF. This sequence joins TRBV19 and TRBJ2-5, with D perhaps TRBD2 (6 bases). Trimming stripped 3 bases from V and 7 bases from J, with 15 bases between. The CDR3 extends over 14 amino acids. The germline CDR1 and CDR2 sequences are LNHDA and SQIVND (reference sequence).

The gene calls are TRBV5-1 and TRBJ1-1, with a tentative D call TRBD1 (5 bases). Germline CDR1 SGHRS, CDR2 YFSETQ. This CDR3 is built from 16 residues. V dropped 0 bases and J dropped 1 base, with 13 bases sitting between them. CDR3 sequence (DNA): TGCGCCAGCAGCTTGGGGGCAGGGACTGGGAACACTGAAGCTTTCTTT. This gives the protein CASSLGAGTGNTEAFF. The full variable domain, with the rest looked up from reference TRBV5-1 and TRBJ1-1, is KAGVTQTPRYLIKTRGQQVTLSCSPISGHRSVSWYQQTPGQGLQFLFEYFSETQRNKGNFPGRFSGRQFSNSRSEMNVSTLELGDSALYLCASSLGAGTGNTEAFFGQGTRLTVV.

The V gene is TRBV30, the J gene TRBJ2-7; 9 nucleotides align to TRBD1. Germline loops: CDR1 GTSNPN, CDR2 SVGIG (reference sequence). CDR3 length: 14 residues. The trim removed 2 bases at V and 6 bases at J, leaving 8 bases unmatched. The CDR3 region is CAWSIGTGLIEQYF. The DNA of the CDR3 is TGTGCCTGGAGTATCGGGACAGGGTTAATCGAGCAGTACTTC. Full variable domain (rest looked up from reference TRBV30 and TRBJ2-7): SQTIHQWPATLVQPVGSPLSLECTVEGTSNPNLYWYRQAAGRGLQLLFYSVGIGQISSEVPQNLSASRPQDRQFILSSKKLLLSDSGFYLCAWSIGTGLIEQYFGPGTRLTVT.

The rearrangement links TRBV10-3 to TRBJ1-1; TRBD1 might be the D (6 bases). Looked up from germline, CDR1 is ENHRY and CDR2 is SYGVKD. Trimming took 3 bases from V and 1 from J, leaving 9 bases between them. CDR3 length: 14 amino acids. The CDR3, as DNA: TGTGCCATCAGTGACAGGGGCGGGAACACTGAAGCTTTCTTT. It yields the protein CAISDRGGNTEAFF.

The rearrangement uses TRBV19 and TRBJ1-4, with 7 bases lining up with TRBD1. The CDR3 totals 14 residues. The V segment lost 8 bases and the J segment 0 bases; nucleotides outside the gene matches: 3. Germline lookup yields CDR1 LNHDA and CDR2 SQIVND (reference sequence). The CDR3 DNA sequence: TGTGCCAGTGCAGGGGGAGCAACTAATGAAAAACTGTTTTTT. This sequence encodes CASAGGATNEKLFF. The full variable domain, completed using reference TRBV19 and TRBJ1-4, is DGGITQSPKYLFRKEGQNVTLSCEQNLNHDAMYWYRQDPGQGLRLIYYSQIVNDFQKGDIAEGYSVSREKKESFPLTVTSAQKNPTAFYLCASAGGATNEKLFFGSGTQLSVL.

The CDR3 nucleotides read TGTGCCAGCAGCTTAACGACAGGAAGACAAAGGAATGAGCAGTTCTTC. Translation: CASSLTTGRQRNEQFF. This chain uses TRBV7-3 with TRBJ2-1, with a tentative D call TRBD1 (6 bases). The V gene's germline CDR1 is SGHTA and CDR2 FQGTGA. This CDR3 spans 16 amino acids. The V end lost 0 bases, the J end lost 7 bases, and 16 bases lay between the germline ends.

V and J are TRBV7-3 and TRBJ2-3; 8 nucleotides line up with TRBD2. V trimming: 1 base; J trimming: 5 bases; junction bases outside the gene matches: 5. The CDR3 consists of 15 residues. The V gene's germline CDR1 is SGHTA and CDR2 FQGTGA. The chain's CDR3 is CASSLKTSALDTQYF. Here the CDR3 DNA reads TGTGCCAGCAGCTTAAAGACTAGCGCGCTAGATACGCAGTATTTT.

The chain links TRBV27 to TRBJ2-5; 10 bases map to TRBD1. The CDR3 covers 14 residues. Trimming cost V 5 bases and J 4 bases; bases outside gene matches: 4. Germline assignment: CDR1 MNHEY and CDR2 SMNVEV (reference sequence). The CDR3 nucleotides are TGTGCCAGCAGTCCCCGGGACAGGGGAGAGACCCAGTACTTC. Protein sequence: CASSPRDRGETQYF.

The chain links TRBV21-1 to TRBJ2-1; the table names TRBD2, a call not compared with the DNA. TRBV21-1 is marked as a pseudogene. The CDR3 covers 17 residues. The CDR3 nucleotides read TGTGCCAGCAGCAAGCAGACTAGCGGGGAATCCTACAATGAGCAGTTCTTC. Protein product: CASSKQTSGESYNEQFF.

This clone was detected once. V gene TRBV3-1 (or the pseudogene TRBV3-2) combines with J gene TRBJ1-5; D is unresolved. Germline V CDR1 and CDR2: LGHDT, YNNKEL (reference sequence). The CDR3 consists of 14 residues. Trimming removed 4 bases from V and 2 bases from J, with 9 bases in between. The CDR3 DNA follows: TGTGCCAGCAGCCGGAGACGTGGCAATCAGCCCCAGCATTTT. Its translation is CASSRRRGNQPQHF.

The table lists this clone with a few counts. The chain couples TRBV4-1 to TRBJ1-3, with TRBD1 as a possible D gene (5 bases). The germline V gene has CDR1 MGHRA and CDR2 YSYEKL. V dropped 0 bases and J dropped 5 bases, with 17 bases sitting between them. The CDR3 contains 17 residues. CDR3 sequence: CASSQDFIGQGRNTIYF. The CDR3, as DNA: TGCGCCAGCAGCCAAGACTTTATCGGACAAGGGAGAAACACCATATATTTT.

This clone has more than one count but fewer than ten. V is TRBV5-1 and J is TRBJ1-1, with D perhaps TRBD1 (5 bases). Germline CDR1 SGHRS, CDR2 YFSETQ. V was shortened by 8 bases and J by 1 base, with 18 bases between the two germline ends. The length of the CDR3 is 15 residues. In DNA, the CDR3 is TGCGCCAGTAGATGGGGCAGTTATACGAACACTGAAGCTTTCTTT. Translation: CASRWGSYTNTEAFF.

The chain has TRBV5-1 and TRBJ2-7; D is possibly TRBD1 (6 bases). Germline CDR1 reads SGHRS; CDR2 reads YFSETQ. The length of the CDR3 is 14 residues. Trimming shortened V by 2 bases and J by 4 bases, and 13 bases separated the two germline ends. CDR3 DNA: TGCGCCAGCAGCTTTACGGGACAAAGTTACGAGCAGTACTTC. Encoded protein: CASSFTGQSYEQYF. Full variable domain (remainder filled in from reference TRBV5-1 and TRBJ2-7): KAGVTQTPRYLIKTRGQQVTLSCSPISGHRSVSWYQQTPGQGLQFLFEYFSETQRNKGNFPGRFSGRQFSNSRSEMNVSTLELGDSALYLCASSFTGQSYEQYFGPGTRLTVT.

This chain joins TRBV11-2 and TRBJ1-2; D ambiguous. Between the trimmed V and J ends, which lost 1 base and 4 bases, there was a span of 13 bases. The germline V gene has CDR1 SGHAT and CDR2 FQNNGV. The CDR3 length is 15 residues. CDR3 amino acids: CASSLGFWEPYGYTF. The CDR3 DNA is TGTGCCAGCAGCTTAGGGTTTTGGGAGCCCTATGGCTACACCTTC.

This sequence joins TRBV11-2 and TRBJ1-1, with 7 bases aligning to TRBD1. J was trimmed by 4 bases and V by 5 bases; bases with no gene match: 7. The germline V gene has CDR1 SGHAT and CDR2 FQNNGV. This CDR3 has 14 residues. CDR3 amino acids: CASSPQQGPTEAFF. CDR3 DNA: TGTGCCAGCAGCCCCCAACAGGGGCCCACTGAAGCTTTCTTT.

This clone has a single count. J is TRBJ2-3 and V is TRBV28; no definite D call. The CDR3 has 13 amino acids. Deletions cut 2 bases from V and 1 base from J, with 4 bases between. Germline assignment: CDR1 MDHEN and CDR2 SYDVKM. The CDR3 reads CASSLLGTDTQYF. As DNA, the CDR3 is TGTGCCAGCAGTTTACTCGGCACAGATACGCAGTATTTT.

This clone was counted only a few times. This sequence joins TRBV27 and TRBJ2-7; D is unclear. Trimming left V 8 bases short and J 4 bases short, with 6 bases between. CDR1 MNHEY and CDR2 SMNVEV come from the germline V gene (reference sequence). This CDR3 spans 10 amino acids. CDR3 coding DNA: TGTGCCAGCTTCCTGTACGAGCAGTACTTC. Encoded protein: CASFLYEQYF.